This TCR beta chain originates from a study of preoperative IRX-2 immunotherapy in early breast cancer. The CDR3 length is 13 residues. Trimming took off 0 bases at V and 5 bases at J, with 8 bases between the two ends. Germline CDR1 and CDR2: SGHRS and YFSETQ. Described treatment: preoperative locoregional IRX-2 cytokine immunotherapy. Sequencing used immunoSEQ multiplex PCR; TCRdb keeps in-frame clones, though not all of them. The sample has tens of thousands of clones, around 89% seen once. This sample was taken from a patient treated with IRX-2 immunotherapy. This clonotype originated in a human donor with breast cancer. V gene TRBV5-1 combines with J gene TRBJ2-5; D is tentatively TRBD1 or TRBD2 (5 bases each). In DNA, the CDR3 is TGCGCCAGCAGCTTGGTGGGGGACGAGACCCAGTACTTC. Its translation: CASSLVGDETQYF.